The sequence of this TCR beta chain was determined in a study of blood T cell repertoires in COVID-19 (dated by TCRdb to 2018 to 2021). Study-wide context: Samples covering the acute and convalescent phases of COVID-19 were provided by collaborators in the United States, Italy and Spain. Deeply sampled blood TCRbeta repertoires from subjects exposed to, actively infected with, or recovered from COVID-19 were included in the dataset. The repertoires were released in a freely available public database meant as a resource for research on the immune response to SARS-CoV-2. The material from the prospective study consisted of cDNA or gDNA derived from T cells, B-cell-depleted T cells, or PBMCs. Where available, HLA class I and class II types were obtained from metadata supplied by the sample provider rather than from assay-based typing. The sample metadata nearly always contained a de-identified subject ID, COVID-19 status, age in years and sex. Samples came from the ongoing ImmuneRACE study (first 160 participants) plus 1,254 subjects from 6 global collaborators.

Participants in the prospective study were enrolled through a virtual design, were aged roughly 18 to 100 years, and lived in approximately 25 United States geographic areas. Cohort assignment in the prospective study relied on participant-reported clinical history from a screening survey and a study questionnaire. Mobile phlebotomists in the prospective study collected whole blood, serum and a nasopharyngeal or oropharyngeal swab from every participant. Participants in the prospective study had the option to provide additional blood draws and questionnaires over a roughly 2-month period. Before DNA extraction, prospective study blood samples were shipped either frozen or at room temperature. As regards this clone: Its binding antigen is unknown. Base-call qualities are not available, and no considerably larger clone is one nucleotide away.

The CDR3, from cysteine to phenylalanine, totals 14 residues. Only the CDR3 DNA is retained, 42 bases long and in frame from the first base. V and J lose 5 bases and 8 bases, and a span of 15 bases separates them. The germline V gene supplies CDR1 MNHEY and CDR2 SVGEGT. What the research found in general, with its limitations: The amount of clinical and demographic metadata varied by source and participant and was provided uncurated.

The immunoSEQ Assay, a bias-controlled multiplex PCR, was used to amplify TCRbeta CDR3 regions from genomic DNA. Concerning the study's data processing: The number of nucleated cells in each sample was estimated by amplification of reference gene primers within the assay. To quantify the absolute abundance of each unique TCRbeta CDR3 rearrangement, sequence reads were collapsed and filtered. For each sample, productive Simpson clonality was calculated as the square root of Simpson's diversity index across productive rearrangements. Not all clones reach the TCRdb copy of this immuneACCESS table, which keeps in-frame sequences only. Checked studies attribute under half of the gap to unresolved V genes and leave the rest unexplained. V and J calls and clone size are as listed in that table; D and trimming were resolved from the DNA. The sample records 250,000 to 300,000 clones, around four fifths of which are singletons. The ten top clones hold around 4.1% of the sample.

The sample taken for sequencing was PBMCs or T cells enriched from blood (not recorded which). This clonotype was obtained from a man younger than 45 with acute COVID-19. The chain is made from TRBV6-2 or TRBV6-3 and TRBJ2-2; TRBD2 is possibly the D segment (5 matching bases). The CDR3 amino acid sequence is: CASSNDGRRGELFF. The DNA reads as follows: TGTGCCAGCAGTAACGACGGCAGGAGGGGGGAGCTGTTTTTT.